This T cell receptor (beta chain) was obtained from a study of T cell clonotyping in hematopoietic cell transplantation. Overall study: Pretransplant recipient samples were taken after cytoreduction. General study points: Higher Inverse Simpson Index values in graft donor and pretransplant recipient predicted broader posttransplant TCR diversity. Cells were unsorted, so CD4 and CD8 contributions were not separated. Recipient TCR diversity dropped after transplant; expanded clonotypes rose from day 30 to 180.

Documented time point: recipient sample about 28 days before transplant, after cytoreduction. Comment on this clone: Its antigen is not known.

Assay: immunoSEQ multiplex PCR; the TCRdb copy retains only in-frame clones and omits some. The sample carries more than 25,000 clones, approximately 94% recorded once. In germline, CDR1 is SGHRS, CDR2 YFSETQ. Trimming took off 5 bases at V and 0 bases at J, with 11 bases between the two ends. The CDR3 is made up of 14 amino acids. The receptor was isolated from a man aged 50-60 years with acute myeloid leukemia. Some clones in this sample may be carry-over from other donors' samples. The specimen was peripheral blood mononuclear cells, collected before stem cell transplant. The genes are TRBV5-1 and TRBJ2-5; D is possibly TRBD2 (6 bases). CDR3 coding DNA: TGCGCCAGCAGGGCTGGAGGGTACCAAGAGACCCAGTACTTC. This gives the protein CASRAGGYQETQYF.